This TCR beta chain came from a study of T cells after yellow fever vaccination (dated by TCRdb to the late 2010s). Turning to the overall study: The SMART-Seq v4 Ultra Low Input RNA kit was used to prepare libraries from fractions with low cell numbers. To follow T-cell clones before and after both primary and booster YFV17D yellow fever vaccination, bulk TCR alpha and beta repertoires underwent longitudinal sequencing. Two healthy male donors made up the cohort, one aged 18 to 29 years and the other aged 30 to 40 years. Blood samples were taken at several timepoints before and after primary and secondary immunization, and bulk PBMC replicates and cell subsets were isolated.

Overall results and qualifications from the work: The study included only two donors, which limits how far the findings can be generalized. Compared with the primary T-cell response, the secondary T-cell response was weaker but faster, peaking on day 5 rather than day 15. FACS-sorted repertoires could contain abundant contaminating clonotypes from the bulk population, so computational filtering was required. After the booster, most of the clones that had expanded following primary vaccination were detected again (almost 98% of CD4 and 88% of CD8), which suggests that memory was broadly maintained. A small share of clonotypes occurred in both CD4 and CD8 compartments, likely arising from convergent recombination.

Data came from an Illumina NovaSeq 6000. TCR cDNA was synthesized by 5'RACE template switching, through which a universal primer site and unique molecular identifiers were introduced. Priming for cDNA synthesis came from both the TCR alpha and TCR beta constant segments. Two PCR steps were used to amplify libraries, with sample barcodes and sequencing adapters being added in the second step. Sequencing of libraries was performed on Illumina HiSeq 2500 (2x100 bp) or NovaSeq (2x150 bp). From the authors' description of their analysis: Reads were demultiplexed and collapsed into UMI consensus sequences with MIGEC, and V(D)J alignment was performed with MiXCR. Vaccine-responding clonotypes were identified with edgeR using replicate PBMC samples, with FDR below 0.01 and a log2 fold change above 5 up to day 15 being required. Each bulk clonotype was labeled CD4 or CD8 based on which sequenced repertoire, CD4 or CD8, contained the clonotype at higher abundance. Using fastp at Q25 and MiXCR, TCRdb reprocessed the public reads and kept productive beta chains. CDR3 protein sequences are deduplicated, and each keeps its most common genes and DNA. In this record, the V and J calls reflect TCRdb's handling and not the investigators' own analysis. This sample holds about 220,000 distinct CDR3 sequences; approximately 3.2% were observed only once. The top ten clones comprise under 3.5% of the sample.

The treatment or condition label, as the study defines it: live attenuated yellow fever vaccine strain. PBMCs were isolated from peripheral blood using a standard Ficoll-Paque protocol. CD4 and CD8 T-cell fractions were isolated with Dynabeads CD4 and CD8 positive selection kits. TriZol was used to extract RNA from bulk PBMCs, from CD4 and CD8 fractions, and from dextramer-positive and dextramer-negative fractions. V was cut back by 0 bases and J by 1 base, leaving a gap of 12 bases between them. The germline V gene (reference sequence) provides CDR1 DFQATT and CDR2 SNEGSKA. Including cysteine and phenylalanine, the CDR3 has 15 amino acids. The retained sequence is limited to the CDR3, 45 bases, with the frame set at the first base. With regard to this clonotype: Its target antigen remains unknown. The input lacks base qualities; no much larger clone sits a single base away.

The clonotype comes from a man aged 18-30 years who received the YFV17D yellow fever vaccine. Source: CD4+ T cells sorted from PBMCs, taken 10 days after the yellow fever booster vaccination. Recombination linked TRBV20-1 to TRBJ1-2; no D gene can be assigned with confidence. In nucleotide form, the sequence is TGCAGTGCTAGAGATCTCGCTTCTGATAACTATGGCTACACCTTC. The resulting protein is CSARDLASDNYGYTF.